These 32 T cell receptor beta chains share one sample of origin, sequenced in a study of cytomegalovirus exposure and HLA in healthy donors. The PCR made use of 60 Vbeta and 13 Jbeta primers. Data came from immunoSEQ multiplex PCR; TCRdb stores just in-frame clones and leaves some out. The table lists about 150,000 clones, about 60% of them singletons. The specimen was PBMCs. The receptors shown here come from a woman between 55 and 75 years old in good health and CMV-seropositive.

This clone was observed a handful of times. The chain is built from TRBV6-5 and TRBJ1-1; 7 bases match TRBD1. There are 13 residues in the CDR3. Per the germline V gene, CDR1 is MNHEY and CDR2 is SVGAGI. With 4 bases clipped from V and 5 bases from J, the junction kept 4 bases outside the gene matches. The CDR3, as DNA: TGTGCCAGCAGTTGGACAGGTCGGACTGAAGCTTTCTTT. It translates to CASSWTGRTEAFF.

The V call is TRBV30, the J call TRBJ1-2; TRBD1 is a possible D gene (6 bases). The CDR3 is made up of 19 amino acids. The V gene's germline CDR1 is GTSNPN and CDR2 SVGIG (reference sequence). The V gene lost 3 bases and the J gene lost 1 base, with 27 bases spanning the gap. DNA for the CDR3: TGTGCCTGGAGGATCGACCCTCACAGGGACCCGATAGTTAACTATGGCTACACCTTC. Protein sequence: CAWRIDPHRDPIVNYGYTF.

This chain connects TRBV6-5 to TRBJ1-5; TRBD1 might be the D (6 bases). CDR3 size: 15 residues. Trimming cost V 5 bases and J 2 bases, with 13 bases left between them. CDR1 is MNHEY, CDR2 SVGAGI, per germline. This CDR3 reads CASSPQGWGNQPQHF. In DNA, the CDR3 is TGTGCCAGCAGTCCACAGGGTTGGGGCAATCAGCCCCAGCATTTT.

The CDR3 DNA follows: TGTGCCAGCAGCGGAAGGACAGGGAGGGAGACCCAGTACTTC. It codes for CASSGRTGRETQYF. The J gene is TRBJ2-5, the V gene TRBV7-2; 8 positions match TRBD1. Looked up from germline, CDR1 is SGHTA and CDR2 is FQGNSA. Trimming at V came to 5 bases and at J to 5 bases, leaving 7 bases not matched to a gene. This CDR3 has 14 residues.

V and J are TRBV2 and TRBJ2-5; maybe TRBD1 (6 bases). Trimming cost V 2 bases and J 4 bases, with 11 bases left between them. This CDR3 has 14 residues. Germline V CDR1 and CDR2: SNHLY, FYNNEI. The CDR3 bases are TGTGCCAGCAGTGAAAGCGGCAGGGGAGAGACCCAGTACTTC. This sequence encodes CASSESGRGETQYF.

The V call is TRBV18, the J call TRBJ2-5; TRBD1 might be the D (5 bases). From germline, CDR1 is KGHSH and CDR2 LQKENI. Trimming pared 0 bases from V and 6 bases from J, leaving 14 bases between. This CDR3 is built from 15 residues. This chain's CDR3 is CASSPPVSGWQTQYF. The CDR3 DNA sequence: TGTGCCAGCTCACCACCGGTTTCAGGGTGGCAGACCCAGTACTTC.

The genes are TRBV5-1 and TRBJ2-3, with 7 bases fitting TRBD2. CDR1 and CDR2 from the germline V gene are SGHRS and YFSETQ. Losses at the gene ends were 2 bases for V and 4 bases for J; bases not matched to a gene: 7. This CDR3 is built from 15 residues. The CDR3 loop is CASSFVAGAPDTQYF. The CDR3 region has the DNA TGCGCCAGCAGCTTCGTGGCGGGAGCCCCAGATACGCAGTATTTT.

J is TRBJ1-3 and V is TRBV30; weak D call: TRBD1 (6 bases). The length of the CDR3 is 16 residues. CDR1 and CDR2 (germline): GTSNPN, SVGIG (reference sequence). Between the trimmed V and J ends, which lost 0 bases and 0 bases, there was a span of 12 bases. This CDR3 is CAWSVGQLISGNTIYF. Here the CDR3 DNA reads TGTGCCTGGAGTGTTGGACAGCTAATCTCTGGAAACACCATATATTTT.

About this clone: This sequence is one base from a far larger clone and is likely a read error. V and J are TRBV29-1 and TRBJ2-3; 8 nucleotides agree with TRBD2. Per germline, CDR1 SQVTM and CDR2 ANQGSEA. This CDR3 has 14 residues. The CDR3 bases are TGCAGCGTTGCCCTAGCGGGTGCCACATATACGCAGTATTTT. This codes for CSVALAGATYTQYF.

The chain links TRBV9 to TRBJ2-3; D is perhaps TRBD2 (6 bases). The V end was cut by 0 bases, the J end by 5 bases, with 16 bases between. The CDR3 is made up of 16 amino acids. Germline V gene lookup returns CDR1 SGDLS and CDR2 YYNGEE. CDR3 DNA sequence: TGTGCCAGCAGCGTAGGTCGAGCATCGGAGGGAGATACGCAGTATTTT. Its protein is CASSVGRASEGDTQYF.

The CDR3 region is CASSWTSGKLEQFF. For the CDR3, the DNA is TGCGCCAGCAGCTGGACTAGCGGGAAACTTGAGCAGTTCTTC. The chain employs TRBV5-1 and TRBJ2-1; TRBD2 matches at 12 bases. Unmatched junction bases numbered 4, after V lost 3 bases and J lost 9 bases. The CDR3 contains 14 residues. Germline lookup yields CDR1 SGHRS and CDR2 YFSETQ.

This clone was counted between two and nine times. V is TRBV27 and J is TRBJ2-3, with a possible D match to TRBD2 (6 bases). CDR1 and CDR2 (germline): MNHEY, SMNVEV (reference sequence). This CDR3 contains 20 residues. V lost 5 bases and J 2 bases, leaving 29 bases between the germline ends. The CDR3 region has the DNA TGTGCCAGCAGTGCTCGGGACTCGTTTTCCGCAATAAGATCCACAGATACGCAGTATTTT. This encodes CASSARDSFSAIRSTDTQYF.

This clone was detected a few times. The J gene is TRBJ2-7, the V gene TRBV28, with D possibly being TRBD1 (6 bases). Germline lookup yields CDR1 MDHEN and CDR2 SYDVKM. The V and J ends lost 3 bases and 1 base respectively, with 7 bases between them. The CDR3 totals 13 residues. CDR3 amino acids: CASSFGQSYEQYF. The CDR3 bases are TGTGCCAGCAGTTTCGGACAGTCCTACGAGCAGTACTTC.

V is TRBV21-1 and J is TRBJ2-5; the DNA was not used to check the table's D call, TRBD1. TRBV21-1 is noted as a pseudogene. This CDR3 is built from 16 residues. The DNA for the CDR3 is TGTGCCAGCAGCATTCAGGGGGACGGGGGTAGCAAGACCCAGTACTTC. Protein product: CASSIQGDGGSKTQYF.

The chain couples TRBV5-1 to TRBJ2-5, with 7 bases identical to TRBD1. Germline-derived CDR1 and CDR2 are SGHRS and YFSETQ. The CDR3 is made up of 15 amino acids. V lost 4 bases to trimming and J lost 0 bases; unmatched junction nucleotides: 6. CDR3 in amino acids: CASSRDSLYQETQYF. CDR3 DNA sequence: TGCGCCAGCAGCAGGGACAGTCTGTACCAAGAGACCCAGTACTTC.

The chain links TRBV10-2 to TRBJ2-1; maybe TRBD1 (6 bases). Germline values: CDR1 WSHSY, CDR2 SAAADI. The V end lost 2 bases, the J end lost 7 bases, and 15 bases lay between the germline ends. The CDR3 runs to 15 residues. The CDR3 protein is CASSERVQGGNEQFF. CDR3 DNA: TGCGCCAGCAGTGAGCGGGTACAGGGTGGAAATGAGCAGTTCTTC.

This clone was seen a few times. This sequence joins TRBV5-4 and TRBJ2-2, with 9 positions matching TRBD1. This CDR3 region has 15 residues. V was clipped by 3 bases and J by 5 bases; unmatched bases: 5. CDR1 and CDR2 (germline): SGHNT, YYREEE (reference sequence). CDR3: CASSSGTGWTGELFF. The CDR3 nucleotides read TGTGCCAGCAGCTCCGGGACAGGGTGGACCGGGGAGCTGTTTTTT.

This sequence joins TRBV7-8 and TRBJ2-7, with 11 bases identical to TRBD2. The CDR3 has 17 amino acids. J gave up 3 bases and V 5 bases, and 12 bases lay outside the gene matches. Germline CDR1 reads SGHVS; CDR2 reads FQNEAQ. This CDR3 is CASSPGLAGARGYEQYF. As DNA, the CDR3 is TGTGCCAGCAGCCCTGGACTAGCGGGCGCGAGGGGCTACGAGCAGTACTTC.

The J gene is TRBJ2-3, the V gene TRBV7-6; D is perhaps TRBD2 (7 bases). Germline CDR1 and CDR2: SGHVS and FNYEAQ. This CDR3 comprises 16 residues. V was pared by 0 bases and J by 6 bases, with 16 bases between. Here the CDR3 reads CASSLAGGRGGDTQYF. For the CDR3, the DNA is TGTGCCAGCAGCTTAGCGGGCGGGAGAGGGGGTGATACGCAGTATTTT.

The rearrangement links TRBV2 to TRBJ2-1, with D possibly being TRBD2 (6 bases). The CDR3 covers 14 residues. Germline V gene lookup returns CDR1 SNHLY and CDR2 FYNNEI. V lost 7 bases, J lost 4 bases, and 14 bases lay in between. The CDR3 nucleotides read TGTGCCAGCATCGGAAGGGAGGAGTACAATGAGCAGTTCTTC. It specifies CASIGREEYNEQFF. The full variable domain, rest sourced from reference TRBV2 and TRBJ2-1, is EPEVTQTPSHQVTQMGQEVILRCVPISNHLYFYWYRQILGQKVEFLVSFYNNEISEKSEIFDDQFSVERPDGSNFTLKIRSTKLEDSAMYFCASIGREEYNEQFFGPGTRLTVL.

DNA of the CDR3: TGTGCCAGCAGCTTTGGGGTTAGAGCGGGAGGGTACGAGCAGTACTTC. It codes for CASSFGVRAGGYEQYF. V is TRBV7-2 and J is TRBJ2-5; 10 positions agree with TRBD2. The DNA end favors TRBJ2-7, so the J call may be wrong. Germline CDR1 and CDR2: SGHTA and FQGNSA. This CDR3 region has 16 residues.

This clone has only one observation. The V and J genes are TRBV27 and TRBJ1-2; 7 bases align to TRBD1. Germline V lookup: CDR1 MNHEY, CDR2 SMNVEV (reference sequence). V was pared by 5 bases and J by 9 bases, with 6 bases of the junction left unmatched. The CDR3 totals 12 residues. The CDR3 bases are TGTGCCAGCAGTCCCACAGGGGTGAGCTACACCTTC. Translated: CASSPTGVSYTF.

This chain links TRBV5-4 with TRBJ2-3; 9 positions match TRBD1. The CDR3 has 16 amino acids. From germline, CDR1 is SGHNT and CDR2 YYREEE (reference sequence). Losses at the gene ends were 4 bases for V and 2 bases for J; bases not matched to a gene: 8. DNA for the CDR3: TGTGCCAGCAGCACCGGGACAGGGCGTTCCACAGATACGCAGTATTTT. Translating it yields CASSTGTGRSTDTQYF.

The chain employs TRBV5-4 and TRBJ2-1, with 8 bases lining up with TRBD2. CDR3 size: 14 residues. CDR1 is SGHNT and CDR2 is YYREEE in the germline V gene (reference sequence). The trim removed 0 bases at V and 10 bases at J, leaving 6 bases unmatched. In nucleotides, the CDR3 is TGTGCCAGCAGCTTGGAGCTAGCGGGTATAGAGCAGTTCTTC. It is translated as CASSLELAGIEQFF.

The chain employs TRBV27 and TRBJ2-7; a possible D gene is TRBD2 (5 bases). There are 11 residues in the CDR3. Germline assignment: CDR1 MNHEY and CDR2 SMNVEV (reference sequence). The ends were cut back, 5 bases at V and 6 bases at J, with 8 bases in the middle. This CDR3 reads CASSAGREQYF. CDR3 DNA sequence: TGTGCCAGCAGTGCGGGTCGCGAGCAGTACTTC.

This chain joins TRBV19 and TRBJ2-3, with D possibly TRBD2 on 5 matching bases. With 2 bases removed from V and 8 bases from J, the gap between germline ends came to 8 bases. The CDR3 covers 12 residues. CDR1 and CDR2 from the germline V gene are LNHDA and SQIVND (reference sequence). CDR3 bases: TGTGCCAGTAGTATAACTAGAGGTACGCAGTATTTT. Translation gives CASSITRGTQYF.

This clone has a handful of counts. V is TRBV4-3 and J is TRBJ1-2, with 7 bases fitting TRBD1. This CDR3 is built from 14 residues. Germline lookup yields CDR1 LGHNA and CDR2 YSLEER. The V gene end was trimmed by 1 base and the J gene end by 7 bases; junction bases not matched to a gene: 6. In nucleotides, the CDR3 is TGCGCCAGCAGCCAAGCAGCAGGGGGTGCTGGCTACACCTTC. It specifies CASSQAAGGAGYTF.

In this sample, this clone turned up once. The chain has TRBV4-1 and TRBJ2-7; 10 positions agree with TRBD2. CDR1 and CDR2 (germline): MGHRA, YSYEKL. V lost 0 bases to trimming and J lost 2 bases; unmatched junction nucleotides: 4. There are 16 residues in the CDR3. The CDR3 nucleotides are TGCGCCAGCAGCCAAGACGAGACTAGCGGGCCCTACGAGCAGTACTTC. Its translation is CASSQDETSGPYEQYF.

The chain combines TRBV13 with TRBJ2-7, with 9 bases fitting TRBD2. Per germline, CDR1 PRHDT and CDR2 FYEKMQ (reference sequence). V dropped 0 bases and J dropped 8; count of bases not matched to a gene: 11. This CDR3 spans 16 amino acids. The DNA for the CDR3 is TGTGCCAGCAGCTTAGGCCTCGGACTAGCGAAGGCGCAGCAGTACTTC. This translates into CASSLGLGLAKAQQYF.

The CDR3 bases are TGTGCCAGCAGCCCCACAGGGCCGGGTAATGCTTTCTTT. This translates into CASSPTGPGNAFF. The rearrangement uses TRBV7-2 and TRBJ1-1, with D possibly matching TRBD1 (6 bases). CDR1 SGHTA and CDR2 FQGNSA come from the germline V gene. V was cut by 5 bases and J by 11 bases, with 18 bases left in between. This CDR3 is 13 amino acids long.

This clone showed up just once. V is TRBV7-2 and J is TRBJ2-1; TRBD1 might be the D (7 bases). CDR3 length equals 15 residues. Per germline, CDR1 SGHTA and CDR2 FQGNSA. Trimming removed 5 bases at V and 8 bases at J, with 19 bases between. CDR3 in DNA: TGTGCCAGCAGCACAGAGGGACTCAGGGGGTATGAGCAGTTCTTC. As protein: CASSTEGLRGYEQFF.

The count of this clone is one. This chain connects TRBV20-1 to TRBJ1-2, with D unresolved. Germline CDR1 and CDR2: DFQATT and SNEGSKA (reference sequence). Trimming took 5 bases from V and 5 from J, leaving 6 bases between them. The CDR3 runs 10 residues. CDR3 nucleotide sequence: TGCAGTGCTCCTAGATATGGCTACACCTTC. It codes for CSAPRYGYTF.